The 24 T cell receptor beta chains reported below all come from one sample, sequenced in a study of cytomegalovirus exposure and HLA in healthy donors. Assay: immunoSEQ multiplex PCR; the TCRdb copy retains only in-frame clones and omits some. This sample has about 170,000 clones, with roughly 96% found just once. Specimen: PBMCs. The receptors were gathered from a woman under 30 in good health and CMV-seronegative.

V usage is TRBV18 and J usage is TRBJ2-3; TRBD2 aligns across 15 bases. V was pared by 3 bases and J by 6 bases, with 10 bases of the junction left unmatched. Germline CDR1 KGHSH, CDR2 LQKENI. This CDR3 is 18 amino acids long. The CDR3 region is CASSPLTGTSGGLDTQYF. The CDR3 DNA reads TGTGCCAGCTCACCCCTCACCGGGACTAGCGGGGGGCTCGATACGCAGTATTTT.

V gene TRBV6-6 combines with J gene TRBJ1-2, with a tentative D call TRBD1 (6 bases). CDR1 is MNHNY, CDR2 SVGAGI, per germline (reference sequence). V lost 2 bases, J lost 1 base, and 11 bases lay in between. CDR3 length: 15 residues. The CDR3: CASSYPYRDNYGYTF. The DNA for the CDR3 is TGTGCCAGCAGTTACCCCTACAGGGATAACTATGGCTACACCTTC.

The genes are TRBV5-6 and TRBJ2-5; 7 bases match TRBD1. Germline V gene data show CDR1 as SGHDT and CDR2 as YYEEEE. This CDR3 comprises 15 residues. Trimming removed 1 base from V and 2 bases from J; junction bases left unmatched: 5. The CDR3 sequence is CASSLWGTEQETQYF. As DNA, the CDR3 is TGTGCCAGCAGCTTGTGGGGGACAGAACAAGAGACCCAGTACTTC.

In DNA, the CDR3 is TGTGCCAGCAGTTACGGTCGTCAGGGGGCAGCAGATACGCAGTATTTT. Translation: CASSYGRQGAADTQYF. The J gene is TRBJ2-3, the V gene TRBV6-6; 8 bases agree with TRBD1. The CDR3 totals 16 residues. The germline CDR1 and CDR2 sequences are MNHNY and SVGAGI (reference sequence). Unmatched junction bases numbered 8, after V lost 2 bases and J lost 4 bases.

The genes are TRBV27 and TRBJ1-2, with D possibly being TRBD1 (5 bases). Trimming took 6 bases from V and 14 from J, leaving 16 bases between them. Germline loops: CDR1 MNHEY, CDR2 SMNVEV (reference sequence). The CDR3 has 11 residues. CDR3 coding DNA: TGTGCCAGCAGGGAGGGGCAGGTGATGACCTTC. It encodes CASREGQVMTF.

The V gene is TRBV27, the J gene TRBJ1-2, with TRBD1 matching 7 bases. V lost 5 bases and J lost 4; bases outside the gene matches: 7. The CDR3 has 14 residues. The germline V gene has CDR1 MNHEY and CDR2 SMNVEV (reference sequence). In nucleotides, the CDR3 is TGTGCCAGCAGTGAAGGGGGCTCTAGCTATGGCTACACCTTC. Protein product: CASSEGGSSYGYTF.

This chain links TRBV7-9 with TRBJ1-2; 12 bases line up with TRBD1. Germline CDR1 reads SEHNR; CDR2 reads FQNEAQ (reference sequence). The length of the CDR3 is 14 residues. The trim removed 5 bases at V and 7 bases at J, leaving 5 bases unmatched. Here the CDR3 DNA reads TGTGCCAGCAGCCTCCGGGACAGGGGGCCTGGCTACACCTTC. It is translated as CASSLRDRGPGYTF.

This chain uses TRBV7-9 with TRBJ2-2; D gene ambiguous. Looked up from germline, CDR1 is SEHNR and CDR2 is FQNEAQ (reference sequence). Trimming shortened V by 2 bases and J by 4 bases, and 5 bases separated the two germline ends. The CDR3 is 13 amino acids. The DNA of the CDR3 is TGTGCCAGCAGCTTAATGGCCACCGGGGAGCTGTTTTTT. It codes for CASSLMATGELFF.

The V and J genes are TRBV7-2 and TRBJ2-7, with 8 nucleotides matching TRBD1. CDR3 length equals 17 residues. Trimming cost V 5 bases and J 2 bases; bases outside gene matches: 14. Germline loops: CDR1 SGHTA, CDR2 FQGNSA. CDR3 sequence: CASSVSIRTGITYEQYF. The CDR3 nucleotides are TGTGCCAGCAGCGTCTCGATCAGGACAGGGATAACCTACGAGCAGTACTTC.

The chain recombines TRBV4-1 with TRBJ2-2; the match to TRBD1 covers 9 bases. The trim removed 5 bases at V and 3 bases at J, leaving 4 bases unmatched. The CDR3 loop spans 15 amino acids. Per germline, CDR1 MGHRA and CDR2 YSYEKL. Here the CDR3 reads CASSFRDRDTGELFF. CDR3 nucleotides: TGCGCCAGCAGCTTCCGGGACAGGGACACCGGGGAGCTGTTTTTT.

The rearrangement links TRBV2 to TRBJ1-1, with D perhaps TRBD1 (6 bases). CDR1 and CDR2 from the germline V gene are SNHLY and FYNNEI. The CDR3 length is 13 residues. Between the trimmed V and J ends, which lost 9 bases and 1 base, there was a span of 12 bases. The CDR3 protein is CARRQAENTEAFF. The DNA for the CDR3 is TGTGCCAGGAGACAGGCAGAGAACACTGAAGCTTTCTTT.

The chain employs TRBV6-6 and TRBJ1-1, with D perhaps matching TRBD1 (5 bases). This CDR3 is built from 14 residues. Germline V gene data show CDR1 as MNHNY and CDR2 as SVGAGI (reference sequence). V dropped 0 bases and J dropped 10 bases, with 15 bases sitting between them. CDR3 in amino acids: CASSYSKGWEAAFF. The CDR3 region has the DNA TGTGCCAGCAGTTACTCGAAGGGGTGGGAAGCAGCTTTCTTT.

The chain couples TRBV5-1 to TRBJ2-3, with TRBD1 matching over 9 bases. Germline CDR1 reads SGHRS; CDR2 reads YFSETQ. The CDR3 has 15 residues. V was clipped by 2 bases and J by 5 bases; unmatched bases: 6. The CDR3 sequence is CASSLQGAVGDTQYF. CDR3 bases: TGCGCCAGCAGCTTACAGGGGGCCGTGGGAGATACGCAGTATTTT.

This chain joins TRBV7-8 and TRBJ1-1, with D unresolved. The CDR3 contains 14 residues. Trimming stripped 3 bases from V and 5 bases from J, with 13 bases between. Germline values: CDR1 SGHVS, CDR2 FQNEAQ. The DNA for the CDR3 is TGTGCCAGCAGCTTCCAGGCCACGGGGACTGAAGCTTTCTTT. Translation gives CASSFQATGTEAFF.

CDR3 residues: CASSPRTGKFDTQYF. The CDR3 DNA follows: TGCGCCAGCAGCCCCCGGACAGGGAAGTTTGATACGCAGTATTTT. The V call is TRBV4-3, the J call TRBJ2-3; 8 bases fit TRBD1. CDR3 length: 15 residues. With V trimmed by 4 bases and J by 6 bases, 9 bases remained unmatched. CDR1 is LGHNA, CDR2 YSLEER, per germline.

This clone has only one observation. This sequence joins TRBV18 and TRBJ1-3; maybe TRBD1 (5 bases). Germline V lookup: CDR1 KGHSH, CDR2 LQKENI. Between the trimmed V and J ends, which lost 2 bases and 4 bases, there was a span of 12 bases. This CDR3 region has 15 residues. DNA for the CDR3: TGTGCCAGCTCACCATCCCAGGGCACGGGAAACACCATATATTTT. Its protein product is CASSPSQGTGNTIYF.

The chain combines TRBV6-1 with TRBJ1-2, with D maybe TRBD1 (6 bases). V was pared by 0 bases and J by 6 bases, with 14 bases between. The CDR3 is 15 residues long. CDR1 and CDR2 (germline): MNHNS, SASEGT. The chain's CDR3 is CASSEARYRVNGYTF. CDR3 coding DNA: TGTGCCAGCAGTGAAGCGAGATACAGGGTGAATGGCTACACCTTC.

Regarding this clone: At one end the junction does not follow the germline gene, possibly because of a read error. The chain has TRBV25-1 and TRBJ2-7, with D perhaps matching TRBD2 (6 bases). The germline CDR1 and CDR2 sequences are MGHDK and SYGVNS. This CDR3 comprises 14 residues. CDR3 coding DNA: TGTGCCAGCAGTGAATATCCAATGGGGGGTAGAATGAACTTC. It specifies CASSEYPMGGRMNF.

Here the CDR3 DNA reads TGTGCCAGCTCACGACCACAGGGCCCAGATACGCAGTATTTT. Protein: CASSRPQGPDTQYF. The chain combines TRBV18 with TRBJ2-3; TRBD1 is a possible D gene (6 bases). Germline V gene sequence: CDR1 KGHSH, CDR2 LQKENI. The CDR3 has 14 residues. V was pared by 4 bases and J by 4 bases, with 12 bases between.

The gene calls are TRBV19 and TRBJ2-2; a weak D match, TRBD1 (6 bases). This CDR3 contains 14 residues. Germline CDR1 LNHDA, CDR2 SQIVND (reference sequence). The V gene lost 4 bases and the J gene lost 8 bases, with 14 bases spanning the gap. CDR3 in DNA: TGTGCCAGTAGTAACGGACAGCCGTGGGGGGAGCTGTTTTTT. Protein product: CASSNGQPWGELFF.

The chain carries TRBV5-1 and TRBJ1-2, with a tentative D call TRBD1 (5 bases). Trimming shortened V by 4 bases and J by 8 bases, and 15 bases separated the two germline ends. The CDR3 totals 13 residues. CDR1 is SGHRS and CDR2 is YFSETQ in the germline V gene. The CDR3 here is CASSPFQGSGYTF. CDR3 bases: TGCGCCAGCAGCCCGTTTCAGGGTAGCGGCTACACCTTC.

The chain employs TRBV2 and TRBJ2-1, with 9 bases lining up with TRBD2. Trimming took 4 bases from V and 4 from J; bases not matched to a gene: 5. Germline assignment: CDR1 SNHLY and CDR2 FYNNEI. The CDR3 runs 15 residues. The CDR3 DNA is TGTGCCAGCAGTGTGTTAGCGGGGGCATACAATGAGCAGTTCTTC. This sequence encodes CASSVLAGAYNEQFF.

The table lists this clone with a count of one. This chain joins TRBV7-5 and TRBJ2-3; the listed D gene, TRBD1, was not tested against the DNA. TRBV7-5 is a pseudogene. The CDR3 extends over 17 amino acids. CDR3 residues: CARSSTGCEGKTDTQYF. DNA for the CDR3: TGTGCCAGAAGCTCGACAGGGTGTGAGGGGAAGACAGATACGCAGTATTTT.

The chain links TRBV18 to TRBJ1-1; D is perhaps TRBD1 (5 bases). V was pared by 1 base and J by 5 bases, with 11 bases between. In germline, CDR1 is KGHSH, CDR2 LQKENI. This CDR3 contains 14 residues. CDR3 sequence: CASSPRQPRTEAFF. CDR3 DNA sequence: TGTGCCAGCTCACCACGACAGCCAAGGACTGAAGCTTTCTTT.